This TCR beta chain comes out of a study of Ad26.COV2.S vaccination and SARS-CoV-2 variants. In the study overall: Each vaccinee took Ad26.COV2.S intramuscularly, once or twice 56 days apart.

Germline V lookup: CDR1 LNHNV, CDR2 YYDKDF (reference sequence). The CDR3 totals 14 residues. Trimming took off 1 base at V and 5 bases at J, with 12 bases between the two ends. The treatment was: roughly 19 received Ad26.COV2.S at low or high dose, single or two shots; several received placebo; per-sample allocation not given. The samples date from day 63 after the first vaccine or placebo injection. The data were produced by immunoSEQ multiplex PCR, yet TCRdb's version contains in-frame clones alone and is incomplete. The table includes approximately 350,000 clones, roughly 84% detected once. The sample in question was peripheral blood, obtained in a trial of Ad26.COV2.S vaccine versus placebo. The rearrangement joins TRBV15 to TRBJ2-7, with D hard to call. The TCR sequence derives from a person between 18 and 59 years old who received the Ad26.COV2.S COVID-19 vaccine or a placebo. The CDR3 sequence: CATSRGGYPDEQYF. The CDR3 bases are TGTGCCACCAGCAGAGGAGGTTACCCCGACGAGCAGTACTTC.